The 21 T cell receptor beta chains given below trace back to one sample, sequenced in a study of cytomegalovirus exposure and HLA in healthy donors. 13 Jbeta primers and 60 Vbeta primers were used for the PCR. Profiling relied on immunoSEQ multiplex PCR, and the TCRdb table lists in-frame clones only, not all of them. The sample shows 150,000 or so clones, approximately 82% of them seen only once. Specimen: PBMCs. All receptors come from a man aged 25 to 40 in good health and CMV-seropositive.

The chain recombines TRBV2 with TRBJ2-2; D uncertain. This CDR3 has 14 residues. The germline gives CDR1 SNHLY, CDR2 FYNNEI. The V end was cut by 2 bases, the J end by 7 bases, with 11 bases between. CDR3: CASSENGSGGELFF. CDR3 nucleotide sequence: TGTGCCAGCAGTGAAAACGGGTCTGGCGGGGAGCTGTTTTTT.

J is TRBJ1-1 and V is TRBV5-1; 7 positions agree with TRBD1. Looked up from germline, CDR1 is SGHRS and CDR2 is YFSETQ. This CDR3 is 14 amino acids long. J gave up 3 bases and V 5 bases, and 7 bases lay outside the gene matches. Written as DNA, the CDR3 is TGCGCCAGCAGTTTTCAGGGGGGATACACTGAAGCTTTCTTT. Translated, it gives CASSFQGGYTEAFF.

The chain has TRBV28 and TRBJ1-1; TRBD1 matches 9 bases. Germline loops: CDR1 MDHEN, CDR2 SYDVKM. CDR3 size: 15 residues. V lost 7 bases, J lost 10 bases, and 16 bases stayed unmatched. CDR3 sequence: CASKPRTGVPTGAFF. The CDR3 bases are TGTGCCAGCAAACCCCGGACAGGGGTTCCCACCGGAGCTTTCTTT. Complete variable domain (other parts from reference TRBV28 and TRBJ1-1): DVKVTQSSRYLVKRTGEKVFLECVQDMDHENMFWYRQDPGLGLRLIYFSYDVKMKEKGDIPEGYSVSREKKERFSLILESASTNQTSMYLCASKPRTGVPTGAFFGQGTRLTVV.

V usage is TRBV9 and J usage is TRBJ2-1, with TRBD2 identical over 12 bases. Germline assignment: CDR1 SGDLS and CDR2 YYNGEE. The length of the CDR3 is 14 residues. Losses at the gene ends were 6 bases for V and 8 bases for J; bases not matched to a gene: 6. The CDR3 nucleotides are TGTGCCAGCACCTTGACTAGCGGGAGCCATGAGCAGTTCTTC. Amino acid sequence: CASTLTSGSHEQFF.

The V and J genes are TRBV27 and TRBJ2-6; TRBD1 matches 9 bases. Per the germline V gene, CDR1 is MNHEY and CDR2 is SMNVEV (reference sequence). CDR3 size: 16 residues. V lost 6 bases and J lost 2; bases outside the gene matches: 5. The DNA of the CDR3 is TGTGCCAGCAGCTCTACAGGGGGCGCTGGGGCCAACGTCCTGACTTTC. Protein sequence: CASSSTGGAGANVLTF.

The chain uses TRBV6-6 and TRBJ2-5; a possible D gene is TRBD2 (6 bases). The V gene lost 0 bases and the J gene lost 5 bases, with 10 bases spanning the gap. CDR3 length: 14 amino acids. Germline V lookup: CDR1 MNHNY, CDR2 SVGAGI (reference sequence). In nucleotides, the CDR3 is TGTGCCAGCAGTTACTCAGGGAGGAGGGAGACCCAGTACTTC. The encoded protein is CASSYSGRRETQYF.

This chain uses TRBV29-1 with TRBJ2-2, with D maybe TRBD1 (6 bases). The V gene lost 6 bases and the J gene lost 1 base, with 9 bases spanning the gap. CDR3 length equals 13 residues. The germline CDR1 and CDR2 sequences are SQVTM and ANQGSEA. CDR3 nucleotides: TGCAGCGTCAAACAGGGGAACACCGGGGAGCTGTTTTTT. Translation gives CSVKQGNTGELFF.

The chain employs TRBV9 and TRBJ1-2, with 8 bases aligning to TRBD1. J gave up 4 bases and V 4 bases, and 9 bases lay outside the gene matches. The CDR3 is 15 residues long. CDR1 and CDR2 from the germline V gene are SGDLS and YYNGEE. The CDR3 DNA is TGTGCCAGCAGCCAGGGAGGGACAGGCCCCTATGGCTACACCTTC. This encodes CASSQGGTGPYGYTF.

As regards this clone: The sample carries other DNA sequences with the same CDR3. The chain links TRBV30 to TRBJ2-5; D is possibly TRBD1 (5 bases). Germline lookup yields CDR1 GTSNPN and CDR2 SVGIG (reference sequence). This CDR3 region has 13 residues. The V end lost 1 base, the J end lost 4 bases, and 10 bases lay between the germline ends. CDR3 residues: CAWSGQGLETQYF. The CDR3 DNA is TGTGCCTGGAGTGGCCAGGGCTTAGAGACCCAGTACTTC.

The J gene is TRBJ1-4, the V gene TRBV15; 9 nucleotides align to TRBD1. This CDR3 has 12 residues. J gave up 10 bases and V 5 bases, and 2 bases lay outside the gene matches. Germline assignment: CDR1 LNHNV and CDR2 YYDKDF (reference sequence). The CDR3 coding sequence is TGTGCCACCAGCTCGGACAGGGGAAAACTGTTTTTT. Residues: CATSSDRGKLFF.

The CDR3 DNA is TGCGCCAGCAGCTTGGACGGGAGCGGCGAGCAGTACTTC. Its translation is CASSLDGSGEQYF. The chain recombines TRBV5-1 with TRBJ2-5; D is perhaps TRBD2 (6 bases). The tail of the sequence fits TRBJ2-7 better, so the J call may be wrong. Germline V gene data show CDR1 as SGHRS and CDR2 as YFSETQ. The CDR3 contains 13 residues.

The CDR3 protein is CASSEWGHGMLREQYF. The CDR3 DNA is TGTGCCAGCAGTGAATGGGGACACGGAATGCTACGAGAGCAGTACTTC. This chain uses TRBV6-1 with TRBJ2-7, with D possibly being TRBD1 (6 bases). Germline V lookup: CDR1 MNHNS, CDR2 SASEGT. The CDR3 runs to 16 residues. V gave up 2 bases and J gave up 7 bases, with 21 bases separating them.

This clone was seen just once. In DNA, the CDR3 is TGTGCCAGCCTTCCCCGGACAGGGAAGTACGAGCAGTACTTC. It is translated as CASLPRTGKYEQYF. V usage is TRBV2 and J usage is TRBJ2-7, with 8 bases fitting TRBD1. Germline CDR1 is SNHLY and CDR2 is FYNNEI. This CDR3 is built from 14 residues. Losses at the gene ends were 8 bases for V and 4 bases for J; bases not matched to a gene: 10.

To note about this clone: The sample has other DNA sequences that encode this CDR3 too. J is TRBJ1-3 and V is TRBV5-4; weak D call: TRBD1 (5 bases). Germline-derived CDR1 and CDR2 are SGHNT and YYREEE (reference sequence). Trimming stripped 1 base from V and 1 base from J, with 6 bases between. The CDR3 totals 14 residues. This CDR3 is CASSLQGSGNTIYF. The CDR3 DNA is TGTGCCAGCAGCTTGCAGGGTTCTGGAAACACCATATATTTT.

The CDR3 sequence: CASSPGNEQFF. In DNA form, the CDR3 reads TGTGCCAGCTCACCCGGTAATGAGCAGTTCTTC. The J gene is TRBJ2-1, the V gene TRBV18, with D unclear. Germline CDR1 reads KGHSH; CDR2 reads LQKENI. The V end was cut by 3 bases, the J end by 7 bases, with 4 bases between. The CDR3 runs to 11 residues.

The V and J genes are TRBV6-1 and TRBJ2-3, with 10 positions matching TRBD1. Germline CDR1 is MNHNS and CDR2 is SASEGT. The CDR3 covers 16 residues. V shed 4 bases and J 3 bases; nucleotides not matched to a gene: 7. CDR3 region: CASSGPGQGRTDTQYF. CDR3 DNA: TGTGCCAGCAGTGGACCGGGACAGGGGAGAACAGATACGCAGTATTTT.

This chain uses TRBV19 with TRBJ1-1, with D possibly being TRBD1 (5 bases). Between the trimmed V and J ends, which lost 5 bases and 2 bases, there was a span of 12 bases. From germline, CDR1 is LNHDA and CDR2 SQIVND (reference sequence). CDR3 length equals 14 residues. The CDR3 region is CASSALRGNTEAFF. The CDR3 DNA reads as TGTGCCAGTAGTGCCCTTAGGGGAAACACTGAAGCTTTCTTT.

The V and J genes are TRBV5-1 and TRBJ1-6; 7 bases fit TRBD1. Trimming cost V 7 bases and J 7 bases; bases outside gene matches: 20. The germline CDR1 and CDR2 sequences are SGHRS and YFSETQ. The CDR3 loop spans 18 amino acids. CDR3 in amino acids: CASAPRDSTQGGNSPLHF. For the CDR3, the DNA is TGCGCCAGCGCCCCCCGCGACTCCACCCAGGGGGGAAATTCACCCCTCCACTTT.

CDR3 DNA: TGTGCCAGCAGCCCGACATCTGGGACAGGAAAACAATGGGAGCAGTTCTTC. This translates into CASSPTSGTGKQWEQFF. The chain recombines TRBV7-9 with TRBJ2-1; TRBD1 matches at 8 bases. This CDR3 has 17 residues. J was trimmed by 10 bases and V by 5 bases; bases with no gene match: 19. CDR1 is SEHNR and CDR2 is FQNEAQ in the germline V gene (reference sequence).

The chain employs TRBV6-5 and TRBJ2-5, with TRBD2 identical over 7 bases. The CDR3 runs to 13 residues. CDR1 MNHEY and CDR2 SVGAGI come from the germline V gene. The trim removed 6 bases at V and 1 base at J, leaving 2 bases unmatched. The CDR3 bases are TGTGCCAGCAGGTGGGGGGGCCAAGAGACCCAGTACTTC. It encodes CASRWGGQETQYF.

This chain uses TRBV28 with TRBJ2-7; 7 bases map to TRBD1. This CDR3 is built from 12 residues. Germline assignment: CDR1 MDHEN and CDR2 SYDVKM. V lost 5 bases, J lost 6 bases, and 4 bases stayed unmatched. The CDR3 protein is CASSLTGLEQYF. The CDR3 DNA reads TGTGCCAGCAGTCTGACAGGGCTCGAGCAGTACTTC. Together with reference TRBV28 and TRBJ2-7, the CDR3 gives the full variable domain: DVKVTQSSRYLVKRTGEKVFLECVQDMDHENMFWYRQDPGLGLRLIYFSYDVKMKEKGDIPEGYSVSREKKERFSLILESASTNQTSMYLCASSLTGLEQYFGPGTRLTVT.